Reported below is one TCR beta chain. This sample is part of a study of blood T cell repertoires in COVID-19. Participants came from 20 to 25 US areas, aged roughly 18 to 95 years. The protocol was immunoSEQ multiplex PCR, while the TCRdb copy is restricted to in-frame clones and leaves out a portion. The table records 180,000 or so clones, roughly 87% of them present only once. The CDR3 is 17 residues long. Germline CDR1 is MNHEY and CDR2 is SMNVEV (reference sequence). The J segment lost 4 bases and the V segment lost 2 bases, leaving 12 bases of the junction unmatched. This sequence was found in a man aged 45-65 years who had recovered from COVID-19. The source material was PBMCs or T cells enriched from blood (not recorded which). The chain employs TRBV27 and TRBJ1-1; 8 bases line up with TRBD1. The CDR3 DNA reads as TGTGCCAGCAGTTTAAATAACAGGGGGAGGGTGGGCACTGAAGCTTTCTTT. Translated: CASSLNNRGRVGTEAFF.